This T cell receptor (beta chain) was identified in a study of shared T cell receptors in the human thymus. Data came from immunoSEQ multiplex PCR; TCRdb stores just in-frame clones and leaves some out. The table lists about 610,000 clones, roughly 90% of them singletons. This CDR3 comprises 12 residues. CDR1 is SGDLS and CDR2 is YYNGEE in the germline V gene. The junction had 1 base not matched to a gene; V was cut back by 3 bases and J by 8 bases. These same data were also listed under a study on human thymus T cells. That report adds: What appeared biased in thymic and blood repertoires was the usage of V and J genes. What related research reported was that thymic repertoires overlapped highly among unrelated individuals.

The receptor's source is a boy younger than two with a congenital heart defect. The chain is built from TRBV9 and TRBJ2-1; 8 bases fit TRBD1. The specimen sequenced was thymocytes. This CDR3 reads CASSGQGHEQFF. The CDR3 DNA sequence: TGTGCCAGCAGCGGACAGGGGCATGAGCAGTTCTTC.